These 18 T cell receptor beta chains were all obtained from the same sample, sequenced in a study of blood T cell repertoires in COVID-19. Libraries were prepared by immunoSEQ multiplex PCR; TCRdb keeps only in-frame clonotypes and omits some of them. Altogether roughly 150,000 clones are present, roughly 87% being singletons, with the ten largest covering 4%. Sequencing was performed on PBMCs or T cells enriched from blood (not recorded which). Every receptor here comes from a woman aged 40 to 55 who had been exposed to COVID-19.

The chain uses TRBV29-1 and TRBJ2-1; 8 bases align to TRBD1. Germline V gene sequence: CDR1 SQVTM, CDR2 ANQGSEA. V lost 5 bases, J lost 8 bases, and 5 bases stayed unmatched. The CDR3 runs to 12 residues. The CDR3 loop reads CSVSNRGDEQFF. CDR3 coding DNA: TGCAGCGTTTCAAACAGGGGGGATGAGCAGTTCTTC.

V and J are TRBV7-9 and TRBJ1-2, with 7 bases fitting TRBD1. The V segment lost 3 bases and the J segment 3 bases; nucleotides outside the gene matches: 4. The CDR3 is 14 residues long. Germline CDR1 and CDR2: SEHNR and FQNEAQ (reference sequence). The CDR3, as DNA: TGTGCCAGCAGCTTCGCTCAGGGGGACTATGGCTACACCTTC. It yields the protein CASSFAQGDYGYTF.

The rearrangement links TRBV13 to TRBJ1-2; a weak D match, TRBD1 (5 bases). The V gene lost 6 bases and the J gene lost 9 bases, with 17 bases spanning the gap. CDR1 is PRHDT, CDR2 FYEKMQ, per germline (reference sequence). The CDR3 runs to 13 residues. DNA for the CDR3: TGTGCCAGCAGTTTTGCAGGGAGGAGGCGCTACACCTTC. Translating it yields CASSFAGRRRYTF.

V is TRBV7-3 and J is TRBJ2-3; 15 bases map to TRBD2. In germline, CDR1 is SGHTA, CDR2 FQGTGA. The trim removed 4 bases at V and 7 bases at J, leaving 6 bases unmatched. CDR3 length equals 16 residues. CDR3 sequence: CASSSSGTSGGNTQYF. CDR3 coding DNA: TGTGCCAGCAGCTCCTCGGGGACTAGCGGGGGGAATACGCAGTATTTT.

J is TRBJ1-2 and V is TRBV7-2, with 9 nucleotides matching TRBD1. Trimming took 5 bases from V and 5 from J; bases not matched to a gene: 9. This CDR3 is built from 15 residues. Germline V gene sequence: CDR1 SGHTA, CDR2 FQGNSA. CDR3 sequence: CASSTRQGVEYGYTF. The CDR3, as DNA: TGTGCCAGCAGCACTCGACAGGGGGTAGAATATGGCTACACCTTC. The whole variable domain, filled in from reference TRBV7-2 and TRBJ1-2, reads GAGVSQSPSNKVTEKGKDVELRCDPISGHTALYWYRQSLGQGLEFLIYFQGNSAPDKSGLPSDRFSAERTGGSVSTLTIQRTQQEDSAVYLCASSTRQGVEYGYTFGSGTRLTVV.

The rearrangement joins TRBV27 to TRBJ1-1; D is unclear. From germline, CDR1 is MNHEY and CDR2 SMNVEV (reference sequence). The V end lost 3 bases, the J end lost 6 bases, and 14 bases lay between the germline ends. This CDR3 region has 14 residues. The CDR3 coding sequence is TGTGCCAGCAGTTTTTATGGGGATAGCGCTGAAGCTTTCTTT. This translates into CASSFYGDSAEAFF.

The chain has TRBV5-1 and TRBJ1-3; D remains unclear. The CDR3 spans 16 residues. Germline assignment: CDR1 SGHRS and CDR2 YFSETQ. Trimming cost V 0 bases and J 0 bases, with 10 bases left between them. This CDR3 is CASSLDGVLSGNTIYF. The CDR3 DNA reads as TGCGCCAGCAGCTTGGACGGTGTCCTCTCTGGAAACACCATATATTTT. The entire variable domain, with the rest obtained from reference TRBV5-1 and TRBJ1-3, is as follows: KAGVTQTPRYLIKTRGQQVTLSCSPISGHRSVSWYQQTPGQGLQFLFEYFSETQRNKGNFPGRFSGRQFSNSRSEMNVSTLELGDSALYLCASSLDGVLSGNTIYFGEGSWLTVV.

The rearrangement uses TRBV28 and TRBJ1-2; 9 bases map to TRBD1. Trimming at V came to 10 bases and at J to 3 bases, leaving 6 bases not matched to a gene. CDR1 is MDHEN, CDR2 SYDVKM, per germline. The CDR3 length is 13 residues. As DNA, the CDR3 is TGTGCCACCGACCGGGACAGGGACTATGGCTACACCTTC. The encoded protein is CATDRDRDYGYTF.

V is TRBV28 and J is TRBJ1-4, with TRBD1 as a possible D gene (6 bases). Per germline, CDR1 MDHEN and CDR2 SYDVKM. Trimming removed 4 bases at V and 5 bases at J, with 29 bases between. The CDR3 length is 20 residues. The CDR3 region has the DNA TGTGCCAGCAGTTATACCCTATCACCGGGACATTCCAAATTAAATGAAAAACTGTTTTTT. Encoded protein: CASSYTLSPGHSKLNEKLFF.

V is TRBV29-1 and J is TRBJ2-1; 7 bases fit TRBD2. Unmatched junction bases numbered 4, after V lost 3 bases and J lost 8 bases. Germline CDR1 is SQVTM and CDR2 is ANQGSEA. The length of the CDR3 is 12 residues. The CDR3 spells CSVEGGGYEQFF. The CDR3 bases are TGCAGCGTTGAGGGGGGAGGGTATGAGCAGTTCTTC.

The CDR3 is CASSEYADNTEAFF. CDR3 DNA sequence: TGTGCCAGCAGTGAGTATGCGGATAACACTGAAGCTTTCTTT. The chain has TRBV2 and TRBJ1-1; D ambiguous. This CDR3 comprises 14 residues. V was trimmed by 3 bases and J by 2 bases, leaving 10 bases between them. Germline lookup yields CDR1 SNHLY and CDR2 FYNNEI.

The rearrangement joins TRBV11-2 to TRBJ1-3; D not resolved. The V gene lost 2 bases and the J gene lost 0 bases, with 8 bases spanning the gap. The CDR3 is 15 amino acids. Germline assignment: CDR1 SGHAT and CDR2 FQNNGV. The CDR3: CASSLLTVSGNTIYF. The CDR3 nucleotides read TGTGCCAGCAGCTTACTTACAGTCTCTGGAAACACCATATATTTT. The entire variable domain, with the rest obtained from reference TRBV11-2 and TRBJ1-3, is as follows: EAGVAQSPRYKIIEKRQSVAFWCNPISGHATLYWYQQILGQGPKLLIQFQNNGVVDDSQLPKDRFSAERLKGVDSTLKIQPAKLEDSAVYLCASSLLTVSGNTIYFGEGSWLTVV.

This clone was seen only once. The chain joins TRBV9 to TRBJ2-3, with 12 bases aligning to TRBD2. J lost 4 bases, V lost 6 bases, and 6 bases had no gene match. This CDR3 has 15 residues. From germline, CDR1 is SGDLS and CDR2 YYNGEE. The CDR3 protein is CASTTSGSSSDTQYF. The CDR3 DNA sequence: TGTGCCAGCACGACTAGCGGGAGTAGTTCAGATACGCAGTATTTT.

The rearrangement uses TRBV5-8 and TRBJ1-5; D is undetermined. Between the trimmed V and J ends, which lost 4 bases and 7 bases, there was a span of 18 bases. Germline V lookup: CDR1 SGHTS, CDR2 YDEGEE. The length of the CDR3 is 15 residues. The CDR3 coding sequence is TGTGCCAGCAGCCTGAAACCCGAAGCAGGCCAGCCCCAGCATTTT. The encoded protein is CASSLKPEAGQPQHF.

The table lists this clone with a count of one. The CDR3 sequence: CASSHPKGVCPQHF. The CDR3 DNA reads TGCGCCAGCAGCCATCCCAAGGGGGTTTGTCCCCAGCATTTT. The chain joins TRBV4-3 to TRBJ1-5, with D possibly TRBD1 on 6 matching bases. Germline CDR1 reads LGHNA; CDR2 reads YSLEER. With 3 bases removed from V and 10 bases from J, the gap between germline ends came to 16 bases. There are 14 residues in the CDR3.

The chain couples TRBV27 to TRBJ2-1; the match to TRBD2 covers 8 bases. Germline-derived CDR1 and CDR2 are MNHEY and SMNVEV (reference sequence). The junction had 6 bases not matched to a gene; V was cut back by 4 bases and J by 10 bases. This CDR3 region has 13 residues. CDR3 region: CASSSRTSQEQFF. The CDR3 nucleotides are TGTGCCAGCAGTTCCCGGACTAGCCAAGAGCAGTTCTTC.

The CDR3 is CASSSMGQQPYEQYF. As DNA, the CDR3 is TGTGCCAGCAGTTCTATGGGACAGCAGCCCTACGAGCAGTACTTC. The gene calls are TRBV6-5 and TRBJ2-7, with 7 bases fitting TRBD1. Unmatched junction bases numbered 8, after V lost 4 bases and J lost 2 bases. Germline V CDR1 and CDR2: MNHEY, SVGAGI. This CDR3 has 15 residues.

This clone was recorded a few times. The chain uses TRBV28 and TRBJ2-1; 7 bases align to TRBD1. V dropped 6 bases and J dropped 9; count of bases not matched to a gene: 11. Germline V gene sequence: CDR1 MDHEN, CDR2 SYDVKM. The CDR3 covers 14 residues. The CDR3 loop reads CASRDDGTASEQFF. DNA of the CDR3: TGTGCCAGCAGGGACGACGGGACAGCTAGTGAGCAGTTCTTC.